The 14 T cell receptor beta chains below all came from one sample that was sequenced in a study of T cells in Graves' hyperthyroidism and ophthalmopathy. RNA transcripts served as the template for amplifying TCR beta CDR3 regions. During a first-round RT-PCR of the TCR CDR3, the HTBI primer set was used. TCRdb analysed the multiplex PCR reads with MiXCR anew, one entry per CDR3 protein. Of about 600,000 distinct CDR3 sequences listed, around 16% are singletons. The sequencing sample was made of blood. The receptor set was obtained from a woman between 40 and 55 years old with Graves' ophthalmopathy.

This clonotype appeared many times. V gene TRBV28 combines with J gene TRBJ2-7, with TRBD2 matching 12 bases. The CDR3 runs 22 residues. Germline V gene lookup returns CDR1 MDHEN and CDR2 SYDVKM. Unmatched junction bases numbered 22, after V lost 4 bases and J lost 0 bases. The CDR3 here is CASSSGTNWLTSGSPSSYEQYF. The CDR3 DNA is TGTGCCAGCAGTTCTGGTACTAATTGGTTGACTAGCGGGAGCCCGAGCTCCTACGAGCAGTACTTC.

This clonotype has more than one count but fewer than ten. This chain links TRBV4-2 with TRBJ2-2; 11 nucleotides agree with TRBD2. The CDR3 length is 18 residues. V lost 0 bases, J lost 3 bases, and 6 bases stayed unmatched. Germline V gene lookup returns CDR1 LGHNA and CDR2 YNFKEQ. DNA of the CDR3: TGTGCCAGCAGCCAAGATTTAGCGGGGGGGCTCCACACCGGGGAGCTGTTTTTT. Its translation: CASSQDLAGGLHTGELFF.

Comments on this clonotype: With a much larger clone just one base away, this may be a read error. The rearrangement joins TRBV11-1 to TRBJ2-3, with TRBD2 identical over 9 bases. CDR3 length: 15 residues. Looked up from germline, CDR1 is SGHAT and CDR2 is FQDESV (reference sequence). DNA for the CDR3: TGTGCCAGCAGTCTTAGCGGGGGACGCACAGATACGCGGTATTTT. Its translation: CASSLSGGRTDTRYF.

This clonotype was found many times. CDR3 sequence (DNA): TGTGCCAGCAGACACGCCAGGGGGGATACGCAGTATTTT. Its translation is CASRHARGDTQYF. This chain uses TRBV28 with TRBJ2-3; TRBD1 aligns across 7 bases. This CDR3 has 13 amino acids. Germline CDR1 reads MDHEN; CDR2 reads SYDVKM. Trimming cost V 6 bases and J 6 bases; bases outside gene matches: 6. The variable domain in full, with the rest retrieved from reference TRBV28 and TRBJ2-3, is DVKVTQSSRYLVKRTGEKVFLECVQDMDHENMFWYRQDPGLGLRLIYFSYDVKMKEKGDIPEGYSVSREKKERFSLILESASTNQTSMYLCASRHARGDTQYFGPGTRLTVL.

The CDR3 loop reads CAWIPGGSNTGELFF. The CDR3 DNA sequence: TGTGCCTGGATCCCGGGGGGGTCAAACACCGGGGAGCTGTTTTTT. The V call is TRBV30, the J call TRBJ2-2; TRBD2 aligns across 8 bases. Trimming took 4 bases from V and 2 from J; bases not matched to a gene: 6. The germline CDR1 and CDR2 sequences are GTSNPN and SVGIG (reference sequence). This CDR3 has 15 amino acids. The full variable domain, its missing parts supplied by reference TRBV30 and TRBJ2-2, is SQTIHQWPATLVQPVGSPLSLECTVEGTSNPNLYWYRQAAGRGLQLLFYSVGIGQISSEVPQNLSASRPQDRQFILSSKKLLLSDSGFYLCAWIPGGSNTGELFFGEGSRLTVL.

CDR3 coding DNA: TGCAGTGCTAGTTGGGCTACAACTAATGAAAAACTGTTTTTT. Its translation is CSASWATTNEKLFF. The chain recombines TRBV20-1 with TRBJ1-4; D unclear. The germline V and J ends were trimmed by 3 bases and 0 bases, with 8 bases remaining between them. CDR1 and CDR2 from the germline V gene are DFQATT and SNEGSKA (reference sequence). This CDR3 has 14 residues.

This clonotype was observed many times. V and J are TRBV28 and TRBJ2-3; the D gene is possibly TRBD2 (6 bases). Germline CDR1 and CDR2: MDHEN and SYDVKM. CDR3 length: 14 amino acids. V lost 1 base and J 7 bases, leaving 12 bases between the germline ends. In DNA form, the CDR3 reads TGTGCCAGCAGTTTATATGGGGGGAGGAATACGCAGTATTTT. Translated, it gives CASSLYGGRNTQYF. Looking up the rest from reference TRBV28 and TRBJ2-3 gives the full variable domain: DVKVTQSSRYLVKRTGEKVFLECVQDMDHENMFWYRQDPGLGLRLIYFSYDVKMKEKGDIPEGYSVSREKKERFSLILESASTNQTSMYLCASSLYGGRNTQYFGPGTRLTVL.

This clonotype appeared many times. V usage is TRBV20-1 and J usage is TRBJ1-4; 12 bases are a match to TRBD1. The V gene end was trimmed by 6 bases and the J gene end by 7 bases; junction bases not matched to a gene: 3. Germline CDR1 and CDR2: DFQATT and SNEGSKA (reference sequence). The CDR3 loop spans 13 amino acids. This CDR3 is CSARDRGLEKLFF. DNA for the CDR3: TGCAGTGCCAGGGACAGGGGGCTTGAAAAACTGTTTTTT.

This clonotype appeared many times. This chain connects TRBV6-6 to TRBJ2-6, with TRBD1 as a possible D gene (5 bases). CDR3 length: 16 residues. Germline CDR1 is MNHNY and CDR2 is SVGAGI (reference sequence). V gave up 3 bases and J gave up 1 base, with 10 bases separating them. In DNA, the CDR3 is TGTGCCAGCAGTTATACAGCAGGGTCTGGGGCCAACGTCCTGACTTTC. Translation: CASSYTAGSGANVLTF.

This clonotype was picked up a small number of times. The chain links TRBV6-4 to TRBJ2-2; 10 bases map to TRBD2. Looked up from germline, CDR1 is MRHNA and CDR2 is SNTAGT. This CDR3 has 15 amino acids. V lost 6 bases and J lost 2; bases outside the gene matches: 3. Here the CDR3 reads CASSTSGDNTGELFF. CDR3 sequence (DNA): TGTGCCAGCAGCACTAGCGGGGATAACACCGGGGAGCTGTTTTTT.

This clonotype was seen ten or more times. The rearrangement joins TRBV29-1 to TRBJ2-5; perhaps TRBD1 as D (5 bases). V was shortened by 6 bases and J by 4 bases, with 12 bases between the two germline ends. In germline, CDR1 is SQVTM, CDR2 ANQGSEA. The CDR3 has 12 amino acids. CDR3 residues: CSVDQGGETQYF. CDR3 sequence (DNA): TGCAGCGTCGACCAGGGCGGAGAGACCCAGTACTTC.

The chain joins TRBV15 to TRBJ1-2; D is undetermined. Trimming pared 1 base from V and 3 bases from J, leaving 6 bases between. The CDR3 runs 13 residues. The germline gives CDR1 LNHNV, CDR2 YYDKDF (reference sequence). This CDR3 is CATSRVGDYGYTF. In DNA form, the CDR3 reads TGTGCCACCAGCAGAGTGGGCGACTATGGCTACACCTTC.

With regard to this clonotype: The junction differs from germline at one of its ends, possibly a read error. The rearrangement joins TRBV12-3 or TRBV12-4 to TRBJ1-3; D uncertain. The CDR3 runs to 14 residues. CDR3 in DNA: TGTGCCAGCAAGATACAGAGCTCTGGAAACGCCATATATTTT. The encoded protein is CASKIQSSGNAIYF.

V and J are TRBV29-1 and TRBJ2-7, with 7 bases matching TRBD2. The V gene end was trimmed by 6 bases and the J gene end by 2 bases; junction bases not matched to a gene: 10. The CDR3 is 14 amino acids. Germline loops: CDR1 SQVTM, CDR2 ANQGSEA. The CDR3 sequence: CSVGEGRVAYEQYF. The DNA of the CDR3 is TGCAGCGTCGGGGAGGGGAGGGTGGCCTACGAGCAGTACTTC.